This T cell receptor beta chain was identified during a study of OX40 agonist ivuxolimab in advanced cancers. Study-level information: Earlier anti-PD-1, anti-PD-L1 or anti-CTLA-4 therapy was permitted; roughly 37% had received some.

Trimming took 5 bases from V and 5 from J, leaving 21 bases between them. There are 17 residues in the CDR3. Germline assignment: CDR1 ENHRY and CDR2 SYGVKD. Data came from immunoSEQ multiplex PCR; TCRdb stores just in-frame clones and leaves some out. Counted here are approximately 77,000 clones, about four fifths occurring once; the ten biggest clones make up 0.45% to 0.65%. Regarding the study as a whole: Fewer expanded clones were found on average in CD4+ than in CD8+ T cells. It was not determined which antigens were specifically recognized by the peripheral T cells that had undergone clonal expansion.

On cycle 4 day 1 and cycle 7 day 1, as well as at baseline, blood was sampled. As concerns this clone: Its antigen is unknown.

The origin of this receptor is an adult with an advanced solid tumor such as melanoma, head and neck, liver or kidney cancer. This specimen was CD4+ or CD8+ T cells sorted from blood, taken in a trial of the OX40 agonist ivuxolimab. The chain employs TRBV10-3 and TRBJ1-4; D is perhaps TRBD1 (5 bases). The CDR3 coding sequence is TGTGCCATCAGTAACGCGCCAGACAGCCCCTTAAATGAAAAACTGTTTTTT. Residues: CAISNAPDSPLNEKLFF.